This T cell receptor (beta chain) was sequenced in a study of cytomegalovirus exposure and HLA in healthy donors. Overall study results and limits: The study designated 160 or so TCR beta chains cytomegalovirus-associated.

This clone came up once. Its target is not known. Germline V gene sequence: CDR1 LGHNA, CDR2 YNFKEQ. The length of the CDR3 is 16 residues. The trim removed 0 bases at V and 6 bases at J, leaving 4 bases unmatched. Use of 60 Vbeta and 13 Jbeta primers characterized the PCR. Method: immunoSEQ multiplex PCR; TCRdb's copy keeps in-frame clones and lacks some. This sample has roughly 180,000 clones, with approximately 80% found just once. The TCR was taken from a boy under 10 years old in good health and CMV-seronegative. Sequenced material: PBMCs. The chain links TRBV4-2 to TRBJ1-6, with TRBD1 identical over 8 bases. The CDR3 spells CASSQDVGQVNSPLHF. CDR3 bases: TGTGCCAGCAGCCAAGACGTGGGACAGGTTAATTCACCCCTCCACTTT.